This is a list of T cell receptor beta chains from one sample in a study of control samples from healthy donors and cancer patients. The assay was immunoSEQ multiplex PCR, and TCRdb's table has in-frame clones only and misses some. Among about 120,000 clones listed, approximately 92% were seen once. Sequenced: blood. These receptors were collected from a woman in her forties or fifties in good health. CDR3s include the opening cysteine and the closing phenylalanine or tryptophan. Size is omitted from some rows. Given values are once, few, many or a class for expanded clones.

>NA|TRBV5-1|TRBJ1-1|17
CASSVTKTGGSSSEAFF
>NA|TRBV19|TRBJ1-2|14
CASNKEGRNYGYTF
>NA|TRBV3-1/TRBV3-2|TRBJ1-3|16
CASSQGAAGWSNTIYF
>few|TRBV3-1/TRBV3-2|TRBJ1-6|17
CASSQGGRGQNNSPLHF
>NA|TRBV10-3|TRBJ2-2|14
CAISGGGASGELFF
>NA|TRBV28|TRBJ1-1|11
CASSFGTEAFF
>NA|TRBV3-1/TRBV3-2|TRBJ1-2|14
CASSFLTPYYGYTF
>NA|TRBV15|TRBJ2-7|14
CATSIQGQFYEQYF
>NA|TRBV28|TRBJ2-1|12
CASGRGVDEQFF
>NA|TRBV30|TRBJ2-3|16
CAWSRDRAIGTDTQYF
>NA|TRBV18|TRBJ1-5|15
CASSPLSGGDQPQHF
>NA|TRBV11-2|TRBJ1-1|17
CASSLWWGAPRNTEAFF
>NA|TRBV4-2|TRBJ2-2|16
CASSHGTGVGAGELFF
>NA|TRBV3-1/TRBV3-2|TRBJ1-1|14
CASRPTGMNTEAFF
>NA|TRBV6-6|TRBJ2-1|15
CASRSPDRGQNEQFF
>NA|TRBV30|TRBJ1-1|13
CAWSVLQNTEAFF
>NA|TRBV3-1/TRBV3-2|TRBJ2-7|13
CASSYGPSYEQYF
>NA|TRBV4-1|TRBJ2-1|13
CASSQVGPNEQFF
>NA|TRBV5-4|TRBJ1-6|15
CASSLPTSGDSPLHF
>NA|TRBV9|TRBJ1-1|18
CASSTQDRAPWMNTEAFF
>NA|TRBV7-9|TRBJ1-3|13
CASSKNPGNTIYF
>NA|TRBV2|TRBJ1-2|15
CASSQTVGTLYGYTF
>NA|TRBV6-4|TRBJ2-2|14
CASTRLAGNGELFF
>NA|TRBV2|TRBJ1-1|13
CASNTGTNTEAFF
>NA|TRBV18|TRBJ1-4|14
CASSPTGGREKLFF
>NA|TRBV30|TRBJ1-2|13
CAWSVPGGGLYTF
>once|TRBV5-1|TRBJ2-7|12
CASSLVGHEQYF
>NA|TRBV19|TRBJ2-1|15
CASSEASGIYNEQFF
>NA|TRBV28|TRBJ1-2|11
CASTDFYGYTF
>NA|TRBV18|TRBJ2-1|16
CASSPPYAGGGYEQFF
>NA|TRBV6-5|TRBJ1-1|13
CASSLNRITEAFF
>NA|TRBV4-2|TRBJ1-1|16
CASSQLPGTMNTEAFF
>NA|TRBV6-5|TRBJ2-1|16
CASSYSGGRSYNEQFF
>NA|TRBV9|TRBJ2-7|16
CASSVEAGAFSYEQYF
>NA|TRBV27|TRBJ2-1|17
CASSSTYRDSSYNEQFF
>NA|TRBV19|TRBJ1-2|11
CASSGSRSYTF
>NA|TRBV2|TRBJ1-6|14
CASSVTVYNSPLHF
>NA|TRBV19|TRBJ1-2|15
CASSARHGAAYGYTF
>NA|TRBV12-3/TRBV12-4|TRBJ1-2|13
CASSLLGSQGYTF
>NA|TRBV6-6|TRBJ2-1|14
CASSYSGSRDEQFF
>NA|TRBV5-1|TRBJ2-1|15
CASSLAEGTHNEQFF